This T cell receptor (beta chain) was recorded in a study of blood T cell repertoires in COVID-19. For the study at large: PBMCs, B-cell-depleted T cells, or T cells provided the cDNA or gDNA that made up the material.

Methods used by the authors: Reference gene primer amplification yielded estimated nucleated cell counts. The assay was immunoSEQ multiplex PCR, and TCRdb's table has in-frame clones only and misses some. That table is the source of V, J and clone size, and D and trimming were worked out from the DNA. The table shows just over 150,000 clones, with over 80% occurring only once. The CDR3 totals 15 residues. Germline values: CDR1 SGHTA, CDR2 FQGTGA. With 2 bases removed from V and 5 bases from J, the gap between germline ends came to 16 bases. Input material: peripheral blood. The TCR sequence derives from a man aged 25 to 45 with COVID-19, enrolled during active disease. The gene calls are TRBV7-3 and TRBJ2-7; maybe TRBD2 (6 bases). The CDR3 loop reads CASSLGDRGGHEQYF. The CDR3 nucleotides are TGTGCCAGCAGCTTAGGGGATAGGGGAGGACACGAGCAGTACTTC.